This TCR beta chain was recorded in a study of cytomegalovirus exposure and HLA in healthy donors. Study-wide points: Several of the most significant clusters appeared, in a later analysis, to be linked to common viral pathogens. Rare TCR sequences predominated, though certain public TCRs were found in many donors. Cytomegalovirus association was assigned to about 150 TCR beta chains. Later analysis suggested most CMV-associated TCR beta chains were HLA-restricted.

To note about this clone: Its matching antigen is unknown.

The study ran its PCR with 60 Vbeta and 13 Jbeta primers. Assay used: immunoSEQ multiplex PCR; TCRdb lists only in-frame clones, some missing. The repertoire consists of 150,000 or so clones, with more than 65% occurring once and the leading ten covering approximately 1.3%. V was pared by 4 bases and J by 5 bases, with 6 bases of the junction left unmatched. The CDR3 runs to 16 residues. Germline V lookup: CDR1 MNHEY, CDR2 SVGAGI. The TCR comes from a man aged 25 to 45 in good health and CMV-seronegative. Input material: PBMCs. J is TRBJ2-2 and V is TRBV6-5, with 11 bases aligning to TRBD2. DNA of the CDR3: TGTGCCAGCAGTTCAGTAGCGGGAGGGGTTACCGGGGAGCTGTTTTTT. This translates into CASSSVAGGVTGELFF.